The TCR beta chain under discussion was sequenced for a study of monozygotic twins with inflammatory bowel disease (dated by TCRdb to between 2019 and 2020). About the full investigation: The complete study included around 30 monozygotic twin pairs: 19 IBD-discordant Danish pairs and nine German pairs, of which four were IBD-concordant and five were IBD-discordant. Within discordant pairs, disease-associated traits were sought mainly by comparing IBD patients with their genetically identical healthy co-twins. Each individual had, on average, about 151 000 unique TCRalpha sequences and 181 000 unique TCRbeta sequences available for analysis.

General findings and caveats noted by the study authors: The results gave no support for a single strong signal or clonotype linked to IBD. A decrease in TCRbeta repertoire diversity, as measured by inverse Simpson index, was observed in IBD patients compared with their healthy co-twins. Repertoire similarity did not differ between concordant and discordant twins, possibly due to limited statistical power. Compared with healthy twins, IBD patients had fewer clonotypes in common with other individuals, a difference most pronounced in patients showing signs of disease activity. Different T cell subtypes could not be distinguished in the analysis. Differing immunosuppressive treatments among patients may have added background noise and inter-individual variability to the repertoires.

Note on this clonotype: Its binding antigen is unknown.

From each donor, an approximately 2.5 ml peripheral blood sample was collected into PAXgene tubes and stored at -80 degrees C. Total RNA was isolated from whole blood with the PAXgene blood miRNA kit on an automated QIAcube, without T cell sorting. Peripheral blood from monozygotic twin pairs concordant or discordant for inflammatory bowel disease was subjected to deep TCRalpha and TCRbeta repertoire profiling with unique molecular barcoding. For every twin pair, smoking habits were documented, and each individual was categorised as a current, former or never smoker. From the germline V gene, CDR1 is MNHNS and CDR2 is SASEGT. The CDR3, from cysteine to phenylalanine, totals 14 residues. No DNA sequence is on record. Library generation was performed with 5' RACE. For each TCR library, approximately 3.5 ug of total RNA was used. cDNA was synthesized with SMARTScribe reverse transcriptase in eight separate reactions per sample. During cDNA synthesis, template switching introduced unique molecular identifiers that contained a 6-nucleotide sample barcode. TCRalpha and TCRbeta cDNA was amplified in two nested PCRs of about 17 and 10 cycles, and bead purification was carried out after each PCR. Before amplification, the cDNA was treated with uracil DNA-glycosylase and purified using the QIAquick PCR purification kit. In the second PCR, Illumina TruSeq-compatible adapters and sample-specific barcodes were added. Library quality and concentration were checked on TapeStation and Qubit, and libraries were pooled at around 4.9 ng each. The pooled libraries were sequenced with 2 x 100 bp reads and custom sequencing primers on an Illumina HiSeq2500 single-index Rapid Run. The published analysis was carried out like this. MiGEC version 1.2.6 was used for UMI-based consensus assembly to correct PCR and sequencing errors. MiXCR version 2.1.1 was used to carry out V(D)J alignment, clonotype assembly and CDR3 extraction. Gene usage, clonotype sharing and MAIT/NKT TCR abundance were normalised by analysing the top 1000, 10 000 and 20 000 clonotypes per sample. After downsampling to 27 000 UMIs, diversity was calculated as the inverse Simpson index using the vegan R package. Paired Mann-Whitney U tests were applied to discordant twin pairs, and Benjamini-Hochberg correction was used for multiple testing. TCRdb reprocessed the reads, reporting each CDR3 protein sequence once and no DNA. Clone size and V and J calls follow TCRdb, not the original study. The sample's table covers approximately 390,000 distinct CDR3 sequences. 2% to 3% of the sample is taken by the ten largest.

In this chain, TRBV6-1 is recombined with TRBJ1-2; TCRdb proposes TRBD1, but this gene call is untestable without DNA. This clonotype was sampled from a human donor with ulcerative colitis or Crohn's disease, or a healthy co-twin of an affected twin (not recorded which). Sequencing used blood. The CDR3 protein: CASTPGQGGEGYTF.